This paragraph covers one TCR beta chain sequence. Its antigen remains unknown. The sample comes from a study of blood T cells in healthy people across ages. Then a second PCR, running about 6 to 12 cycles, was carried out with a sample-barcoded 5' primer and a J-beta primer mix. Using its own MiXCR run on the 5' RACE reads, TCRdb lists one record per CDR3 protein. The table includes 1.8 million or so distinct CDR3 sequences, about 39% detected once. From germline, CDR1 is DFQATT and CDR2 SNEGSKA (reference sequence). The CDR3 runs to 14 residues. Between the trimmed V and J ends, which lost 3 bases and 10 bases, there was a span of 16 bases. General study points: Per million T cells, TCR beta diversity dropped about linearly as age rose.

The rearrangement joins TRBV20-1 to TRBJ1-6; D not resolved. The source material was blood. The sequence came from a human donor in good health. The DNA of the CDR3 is TGCAGTGCTAGTCCCGGACCCCCTGGGTCACCCCTCCACTTT. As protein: CSASPGPPGSPLHF.